These 3 T cell receptor beta chains originate from one sample sequenced in a study of cytomegalovirus exposure and HLA in healthy donors. Primers for the PCR totalled 60 Vbeta and 13 Jbeta. Method: immunoSEQ multiplex PCR; TCRdb's copy keeps in-frame clones and lacks some. This sample's clone table lists 93,000 or so clones. The sequenced sample was PBMCs. Source of these receptors: a man aged 40-49 years in good health and CMV-seronegative.

The V call is TRBV27, the J call TRBJ1-1, with 8 bases that match TRBD1. This CDR3 comprises 15 residues. V lost 6 bases and J lost 8; bases outside the gene matches: 14. The germline V gene has CDR1 MNHEY and CDR2 SMNVEV (reference sequence). In DNA form, the CDR3 reads TGTGCCAGCAGCCCTTCCCCCTTGACAGGGGAAGAAGCTTTCTTT. Residues: CASSPSPLTGEEAFF.

J is TRBJ2-1 and V is TRBV19; 7 bases are a match to TRBD1. Per the germline V gene, CDR1 is LNHDA and CDR2 is SQIVND (reference sequence). The J segment lost 2 bases and the V segment lost 9 bases, leaving 19 bases of the junction unmatched. The CDR3 contains 18 residues. CDR3 sequence (DNA): TGTGCCAGCACGAGCCCGGGACAGCCCACTTCCCCCTACAATGAGCAGTTCTTC. Protein sequence: CASTSPGQPTSPYNEQFF.

CDR3: CAITSGRSTDTQYF. The CDR3 region has the DNA TGTGCCATCACTAGCGGGAGATCCACAGATACGCAGTATTTT. The rearrangement joins TRBV10-3 to TRBJ2-3, with 10 bases matching TRBD2. CDR1 ENHRY and CDR2 SYGVKD come from the germline V gene. J gave up 2 bases and V 7 bases, and 3 bases lay outside the gene matches. The length of the CDR3 is 14 residues.